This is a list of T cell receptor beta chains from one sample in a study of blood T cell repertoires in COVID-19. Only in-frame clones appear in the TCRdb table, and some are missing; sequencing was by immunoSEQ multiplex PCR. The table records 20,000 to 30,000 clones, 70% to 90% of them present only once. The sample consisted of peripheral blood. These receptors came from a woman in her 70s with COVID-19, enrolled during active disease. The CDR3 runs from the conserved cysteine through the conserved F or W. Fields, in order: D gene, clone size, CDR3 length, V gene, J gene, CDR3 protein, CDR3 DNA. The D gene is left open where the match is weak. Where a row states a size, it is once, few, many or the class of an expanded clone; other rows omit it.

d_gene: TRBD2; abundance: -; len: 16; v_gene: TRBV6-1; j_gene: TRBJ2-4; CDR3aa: CASSEAPSGGKDIQYF; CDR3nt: TGTGCCAGCAGTGAAGCCCCAAGCGGGGGGAAGGACATTCAGTACTTC
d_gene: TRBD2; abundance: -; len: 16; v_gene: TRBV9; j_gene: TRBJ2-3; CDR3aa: CASSRLAGLRTDTQYF; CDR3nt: TGTGCCAGCAGCCGACTAGCGGGGCTCCGCACAGATACGCAGTATTTT
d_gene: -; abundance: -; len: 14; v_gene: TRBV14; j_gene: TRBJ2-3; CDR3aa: CASSRSQGTDTQYF; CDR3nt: TGTGCCAGCAGCCGATCACAGGGAACAGATACGCAGTATTTT
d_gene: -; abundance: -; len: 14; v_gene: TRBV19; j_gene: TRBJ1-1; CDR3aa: CASSITASNTEAFF; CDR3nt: TGTGCCAGTAGTATTACAGCTTCGAACACTGAAGCTTTCTTT
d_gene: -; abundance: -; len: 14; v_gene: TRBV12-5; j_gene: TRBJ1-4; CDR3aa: CASGFGGRDEKLFF; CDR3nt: TGTGCTAGTGGTTTTGGTGGGAGAGACGAAAAACTGTTTTTT
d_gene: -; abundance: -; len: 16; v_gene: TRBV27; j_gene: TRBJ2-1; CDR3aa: CASSAPSFWADNEQFF; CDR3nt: TGTGCCAGCAGTGCGCCCTCATTTTGGGCCGACAATGAGCAGTTCTTC
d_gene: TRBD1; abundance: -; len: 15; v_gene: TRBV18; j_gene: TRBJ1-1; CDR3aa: CASSPAGQENTEAFF; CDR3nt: TGTGCCAGCTCACCTGCCGGACAGGAGAACACTGAAGCTTTCTTT
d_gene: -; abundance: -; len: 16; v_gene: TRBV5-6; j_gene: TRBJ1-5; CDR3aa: CASSLSTAKGNQPQHF; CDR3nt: TGTGCCAGCAGCTTGTCGACAGCGAAGGGCAATCAGCCCCAGCATTTT
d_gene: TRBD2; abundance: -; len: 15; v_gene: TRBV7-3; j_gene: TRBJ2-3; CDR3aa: CASSFGGALRDTQYF; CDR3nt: TGTGCCAGCAGCTTCGGGGGGGCCTTACGCGATACGCAGTATTTT
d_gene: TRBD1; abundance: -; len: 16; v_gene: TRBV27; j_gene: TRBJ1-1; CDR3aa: CASAPGTGLANTEAFF; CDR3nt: TGTGCCAGCGCGCCCGGGACAGGGCTCGCGAACACTGAAGCTTTCTTT
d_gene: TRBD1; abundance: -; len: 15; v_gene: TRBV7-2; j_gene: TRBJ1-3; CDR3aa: CASSAGTAIGNTIYF; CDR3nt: TGTGCCAGCAGCGCCGGGACAGCGATAGGAAACACCATATATTTT
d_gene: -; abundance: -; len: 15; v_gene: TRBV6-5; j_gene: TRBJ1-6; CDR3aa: CASTPDGRYNSPLHF; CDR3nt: TGTGCCAGCACTCCTGATGGCCGTTATAATTCACCCCTCCACTTT
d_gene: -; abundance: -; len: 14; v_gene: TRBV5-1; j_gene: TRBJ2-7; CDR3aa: CASSLKGVSYEQYF; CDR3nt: TGCGCCAGCAGCTTGAAGGGGGTATCCTACGAGCAGTACTTC
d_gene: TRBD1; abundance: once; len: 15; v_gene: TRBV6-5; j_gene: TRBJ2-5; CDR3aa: CASSYSTGGWQTQYF; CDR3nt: TGTGCCAGCAGTTACTCGACAGGGGGCTGGCAGACCCAGTACTTC
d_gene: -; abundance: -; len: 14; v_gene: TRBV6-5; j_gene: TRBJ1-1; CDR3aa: CASSRGSEDTEAFF; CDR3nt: TGTGCCAGCAGTAGAGGGTCCGAGGACACTGAAGCTTTCTTT
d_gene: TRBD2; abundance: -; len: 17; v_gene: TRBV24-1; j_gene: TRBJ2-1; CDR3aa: CATSDPPTSGSSDEQFF; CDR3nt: TGTGCCACCAGTGACCCCCCCACTAGCGGGAGTTCAGATGAGCAGTTCTTC
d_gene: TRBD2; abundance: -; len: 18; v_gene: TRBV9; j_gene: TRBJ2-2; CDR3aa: CASSQSPGTRSGTGELFF; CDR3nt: TGTGCCAGCAGCCAAAGTCCCGGGACTAGAAGTGGCACCGGGGAGCTGTTTTTT
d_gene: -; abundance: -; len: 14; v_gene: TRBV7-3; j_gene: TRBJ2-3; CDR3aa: CASSLIGPTDTQYF; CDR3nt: TGTGCCAGCAGCTTAATCGGTCCCACAGATACGCAGTATTTT
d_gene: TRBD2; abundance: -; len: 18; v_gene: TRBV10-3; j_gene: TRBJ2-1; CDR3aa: CAITQGTSGGASYNEQFF; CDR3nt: TGTGCCATCACCCAAGGGACTAGCGGGGGGGCCTCCTACAATGAGCAGTTCTTC
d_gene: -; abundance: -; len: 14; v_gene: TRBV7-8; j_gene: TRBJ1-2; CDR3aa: CASSPHTGEWGYTF; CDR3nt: TGTGCCAGCAGCCCCCACACGGGGGAGTGGGGCTACACCTTC
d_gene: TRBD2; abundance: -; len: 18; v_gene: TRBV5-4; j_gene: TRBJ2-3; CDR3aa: CASSRGGFRRQSTDTQYF; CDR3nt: TGTGCCAGCAGCCGGGGGGGGTTCAGACGCCAAAGCACAGATACGCAGTATTTT
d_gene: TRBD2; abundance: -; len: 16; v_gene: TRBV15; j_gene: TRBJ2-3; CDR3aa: CATSRGTSVSTDTQYF; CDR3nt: TGTGCCACCAGCAGAGGGACTAGCGTTAGCACAGATACGCAGTATTTT